This note documents a single TCR beta chain sequence. The sample originates from a study of cytomegalovirus exposure and HLA in healthy donors. Regarding donors, all were healthy bone marrow donors. The germline gives CDR1 SNHLY, CDR2 FYNNEI. The germline V and J ends were trimmed by 10 bases and 1 base, with 14 bases remaining between them. This CDR3 has 13 residues. 60 Vbeta and 13 Jbeta primers were used in PCR. Assay: immunoSEQ multiplex PCR; the TCRdb copy retains only in-frame clones and omits some. Of about 200,000 clones listed, roughly 83% are singletons. The clonotype was recovered from a male donor in good health and CMV-seropositive. This rearrangement joins TRBV2 to TRBJ2-7; D is possibly TRBD1 (5 bases). Source material: PBMCs. The CDR3 is CATKDTHSYEQYF. CDR3 in DNA: TGTGCCACCAAGGACACGCATTCCTACGAGCAGTACTTC.